This T cell receptor (beta chain) was captured by sequencing in a study of Ad26.COV2.S vaccination and SARS-CoV-2 variants. Treatment: about 20 received Ad26.COV2.S at low or high dose, single or two shots; 5 received placebo; per-sample allocation not given. Specimens were obtained on day 63 following the first vaccine or placebo injection. Profiled with immunoSEQ multiplex PCR; TCRdb holds only in-frame clones, not every one. The sample lists around 380,000 clones, 88% occurring once. The V and J ends lost 2 bases and 8 bases respectively, with 5 bases between them. CDR1 SGHNT and CDR2 YYREEE come from the germline V gene (reference sequence). The CDR3 runs to 11 residues.

This TCR derives from a person between 18 and 65 years old who received the Ad26.COV2.S COVID-19 vaccine or a placebo. The V gene is TRBV5-4, the J gene TRBJ2-1, with D uncertain. The sample was peripheral blood, taken in a trial of Ad26.COV2.S vaccine versus placebo. CDR3 protein: CASSFGDEQFF. DNA for the CDR3: TGTGCCAGCAGCTTTGGGGATGAGCAGTTCTTC.